The 8 T cell receptor beta chains below were found in one sample sequenced in a study of T cells of healthy individuals. Using its own MiXCR run on the 5' RACE reads, TCRdb lists one record per CDR3 protein. The sample lists some 85,000 distinct CDR3 sequences, approximately 4.7% occurring once. These TCRs come from a female donor in good health.

The chain is built from TRBV7-8 and TRBJ1-2; D might be TRBD1 (6 bases). V lost 5 bases, J lost 8 bases, and 21 bases lay in between. Germline V gives CDR1 SGHVS, CDR2 FQNEAQ. The CDR3 spans 15 residues. The DNA for the CDR3 is TGTGCCAGCAGCAGGGAAACAGGGTACCGGGGAGGCTACACCTTC. Encoded protein: CASSRETGYRGGYTF.

This clonotype was detected a few times. The CDR3 sequence is CASRPSTSYEQYF. The CDR3 DNA reads as TGCGCCAGCAGGCCCAGTACTTCCTACGAGCAGTACTTC. The chain couples TRBV4-1 to TRBJ2-7; D is undetermined. Trimming cost V 6 bases and J 1 base, with 10 bases left between them. This CDR3 spans 13 amino acids. Germline CDR1 MGHRA, CDR2 YSYEKL.

Ten or more counts support this clonotype. The chain uses TRBV6-2 or TRBV6-3 and TRBJ1-5, with D uncertain. Germline V CDR1 and CDR2: MNHEY, SVGEGT. With 4 bases removed from V and 1 base from J, the gap between germline ends came to 14 bases. The CDR3 has 16 residues. The CDR3 DNA follows: TGTGCCAGCAGTTTACCCTTGGCAGTGAGCAATCAGCCCCAGCATTTT. Translation: CASSLPLAVSNQPQHF.

This clonotype was counted a few times. CDR3 coding DNA: TGTGCCAGCAGTTTACTGGCAGGGGGCAATTATAAAGAGACCCAGTACTTC. It translates to CASSLLAGGNYKETQYF. The chain combines TRBV27 with TRBJ2-5; 8 bases line up with TRBD1. CDR1 and CDR2 from the germline V gene are MNHEY and SMNVEV (reference sequence). With 2 bases clipped from V and 3 bases from J, the junction kept 11 bases outside the gene matches. The CDR3 is 17 residues long.

The table lists this clonotype with many counts. The chain couples TRBV12-3 or TRBV12-4 to TRBJ2-7, with TRBD1 matching over 7 bases. This CDR3 spans 15 amino acids. V lost 5 bases and J lost 6; bases outside the gene matches: 13. The CDR3 here is CASSPRDQTGSEQYF. CDR3 sequence (DNA): TGTGCCAGCAGTCCCCGGGACCAGACAGGGTCCGAGCAGTACTTC.

This clonotype was seen a few times. CDR3 nucleotides: TGTGCCAGCAGCTCGTCTTATGGGGGAGGTCCGACCGGGGAGCTGTTTTTT. Its protein product is CASSSSYGGGPTGELFF. The chain recombines TRBV27 with TRBJ2-2; a weak D match, TRBD2 (6 bases). Germline CDR1 MNHEY, CDR2 SMNVEV (reference sequence). This CDR3 has 17 amino acids. Trimming stripped 6 bases from V and 5 bases from J, with 22 bases between.

This clonotype has a count of ten or more. The V gene is TRBV6-2 or TRBV6-3, the J gene TRBJ2-1, with a possible D match to TRBD1 (6 bases). Germline V gene data show CDR1 as MNHEY and CDR2 as SVGEGT. Trimming took off 4 bases at V and 2 bases at J, with 9 bases between the two ends. This CDR3 has 14 residues. The CDR3, as DNA: TGTGCCAGCAGTTCAACAGGGACCTACAATGAGCAGTTCTTC. Amino acids: CASSSTGTYNEQFF.

The rearrangement links TRBV19 to TRBJ2-7; TRBD2 matches 9 bases. This CDR3 is 15 amino acids long. Germline V lookup: CDR1 LNHDA, CDR2 SQIVND (reference sequence). V shed 6 bases and J 2 bases; nucleotides not matched to a gene: 8. The CDR3 region is CASSPRSGRTYEQYF. CDR3 nucleotide sequence: TGTGCCAGTAGCCCTCGGAGCGGGAGGACCTACGAGCAGTACTTC.